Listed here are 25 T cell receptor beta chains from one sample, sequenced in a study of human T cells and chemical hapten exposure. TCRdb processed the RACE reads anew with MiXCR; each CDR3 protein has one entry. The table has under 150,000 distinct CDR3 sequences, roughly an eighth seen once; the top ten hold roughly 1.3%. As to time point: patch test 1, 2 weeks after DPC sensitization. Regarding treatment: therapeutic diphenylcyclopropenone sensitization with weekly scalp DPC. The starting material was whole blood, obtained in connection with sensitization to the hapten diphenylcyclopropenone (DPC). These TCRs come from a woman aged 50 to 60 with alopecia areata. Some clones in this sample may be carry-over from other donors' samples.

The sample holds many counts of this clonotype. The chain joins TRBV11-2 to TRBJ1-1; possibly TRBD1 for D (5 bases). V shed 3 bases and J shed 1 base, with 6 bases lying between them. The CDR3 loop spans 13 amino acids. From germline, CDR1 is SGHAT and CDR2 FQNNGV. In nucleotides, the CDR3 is TGTGCCAGCAGCTTCACAGGGAACACTGAAGCTTTCTTT. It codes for CASSFTGNTEAFF.

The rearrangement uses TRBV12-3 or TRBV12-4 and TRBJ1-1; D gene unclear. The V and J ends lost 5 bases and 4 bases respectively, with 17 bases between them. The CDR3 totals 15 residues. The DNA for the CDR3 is TGTGCCAGCAGTGCCGGGCCGCTTGTTGGCACTGAAGCTTTCTTT. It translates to CASSAGPLVGTEAFF.

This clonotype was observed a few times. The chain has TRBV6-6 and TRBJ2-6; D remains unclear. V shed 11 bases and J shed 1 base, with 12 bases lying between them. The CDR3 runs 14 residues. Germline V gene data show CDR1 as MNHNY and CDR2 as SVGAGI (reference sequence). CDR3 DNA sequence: TGTGCCGCTTGGGCGAGGTCTGGGGCCAACGTCCTGACTTTC. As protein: CAAWARSGANVLTF.

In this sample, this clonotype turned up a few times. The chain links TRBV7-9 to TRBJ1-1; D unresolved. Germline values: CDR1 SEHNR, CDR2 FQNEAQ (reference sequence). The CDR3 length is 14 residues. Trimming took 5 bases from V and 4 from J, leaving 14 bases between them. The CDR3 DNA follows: TGTGCCAGCAGCCTTTTGGTGGGAGGCACTGAAGCTTTCTTT. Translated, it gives CASSLLVGGTEAFF.

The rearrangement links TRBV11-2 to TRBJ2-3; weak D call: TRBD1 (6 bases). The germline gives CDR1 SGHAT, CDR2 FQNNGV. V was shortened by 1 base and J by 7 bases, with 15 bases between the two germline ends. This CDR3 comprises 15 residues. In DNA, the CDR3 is TGTGCCAGCAGCTTAGCATACCAGGACAGTAATACGCAGTATTTT. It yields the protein CASSLAYQDSNTQYF.

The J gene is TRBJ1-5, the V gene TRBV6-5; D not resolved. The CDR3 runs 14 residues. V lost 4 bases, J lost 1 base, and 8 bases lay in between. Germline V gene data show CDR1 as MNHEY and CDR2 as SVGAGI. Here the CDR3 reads CASSSIGSNQPQHF. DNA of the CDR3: TGTGCCAGCAGTTCGATCGGGAGCAATCAGCCCCAGCATTTT.

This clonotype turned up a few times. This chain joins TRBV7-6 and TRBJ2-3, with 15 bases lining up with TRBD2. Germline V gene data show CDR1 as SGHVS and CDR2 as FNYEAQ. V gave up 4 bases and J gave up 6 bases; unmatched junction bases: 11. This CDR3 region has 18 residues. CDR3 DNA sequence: TGTGCCAGCAGCTCGCTACCCAGGACTAGCGGGGGGGCGGATACGCAGTATTTT. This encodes CASSSLPRTSGGADTQYF.

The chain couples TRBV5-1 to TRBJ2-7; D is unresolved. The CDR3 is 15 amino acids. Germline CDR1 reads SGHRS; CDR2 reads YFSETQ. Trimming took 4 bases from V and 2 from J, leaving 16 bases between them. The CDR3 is CASSDIKYSTYEQYF. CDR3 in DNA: TGCGCCAGCAGCGATATCAAGTATAGTACCTACGAGCAGTACTTC.

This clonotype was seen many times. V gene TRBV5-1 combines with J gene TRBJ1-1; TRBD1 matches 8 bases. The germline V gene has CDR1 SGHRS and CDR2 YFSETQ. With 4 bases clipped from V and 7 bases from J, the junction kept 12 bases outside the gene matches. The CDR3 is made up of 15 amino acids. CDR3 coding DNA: TGCGCCAGCAGCCCGCTGCCGGGACAGGAAAGTGAAGCTTTCTTT. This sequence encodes CASSPLPGQESEAFF.

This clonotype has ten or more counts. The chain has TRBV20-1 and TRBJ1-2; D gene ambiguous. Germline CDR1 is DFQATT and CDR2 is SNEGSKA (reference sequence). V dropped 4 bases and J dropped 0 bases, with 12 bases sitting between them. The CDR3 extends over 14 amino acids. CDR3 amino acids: CSATRTEANYGYTF. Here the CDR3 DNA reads TGCAGTGCTACGAGGACCGAAGCTAACTATGGCTACACCTTC.

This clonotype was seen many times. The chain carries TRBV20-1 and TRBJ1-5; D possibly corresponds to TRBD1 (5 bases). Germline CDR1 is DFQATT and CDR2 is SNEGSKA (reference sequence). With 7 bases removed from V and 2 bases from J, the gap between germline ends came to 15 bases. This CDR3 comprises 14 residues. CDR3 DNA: TGCAGTGTTCGCAGGGAGATTGGCAATCAGCCCCAGCATTTT. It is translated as CSVRREIGNQPQHF.

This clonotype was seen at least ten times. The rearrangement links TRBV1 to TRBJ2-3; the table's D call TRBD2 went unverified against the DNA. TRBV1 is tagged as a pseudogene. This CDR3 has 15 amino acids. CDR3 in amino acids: CTSSQRAGGTDTQYF. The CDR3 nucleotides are TGCACCAGCAGCCAACGAGCGGGGGGCACAGATACGCAGTATTTT.

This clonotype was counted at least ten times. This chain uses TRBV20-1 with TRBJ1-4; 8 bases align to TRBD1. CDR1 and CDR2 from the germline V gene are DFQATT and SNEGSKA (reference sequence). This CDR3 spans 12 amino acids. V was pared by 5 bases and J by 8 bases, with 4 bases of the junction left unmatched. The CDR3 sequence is CSAAYRGEKLFF. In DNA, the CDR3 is TGCAGTGCTGCATACAGGGGGGAAAAACTGTTTTTT.

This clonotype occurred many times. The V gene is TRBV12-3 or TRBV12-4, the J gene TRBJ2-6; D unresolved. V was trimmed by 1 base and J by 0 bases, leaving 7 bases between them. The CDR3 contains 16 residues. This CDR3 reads CASSLGYDSGANVLTF. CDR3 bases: TGTGCCAGCAGTTTAGGGTACGACTCTGGGGCCAACGTCCTGACTTTC.

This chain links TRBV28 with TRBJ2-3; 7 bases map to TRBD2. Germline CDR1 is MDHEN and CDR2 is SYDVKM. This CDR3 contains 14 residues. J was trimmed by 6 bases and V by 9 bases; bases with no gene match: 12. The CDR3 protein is CASHERGLTDTQYF. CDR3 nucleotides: TGTGCCAGTCATGAGCGGGGATTGACGGATACGCAGTATTTT.

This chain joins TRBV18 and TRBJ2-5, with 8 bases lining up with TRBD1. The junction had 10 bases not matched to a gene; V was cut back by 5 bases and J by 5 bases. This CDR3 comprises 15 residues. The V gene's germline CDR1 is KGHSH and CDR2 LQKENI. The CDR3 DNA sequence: TGTGCCAGCTCAACCCGGACAGGGTTTTCGGAGACCCAGTACTTC. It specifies CASSTRTGFSETQYF.

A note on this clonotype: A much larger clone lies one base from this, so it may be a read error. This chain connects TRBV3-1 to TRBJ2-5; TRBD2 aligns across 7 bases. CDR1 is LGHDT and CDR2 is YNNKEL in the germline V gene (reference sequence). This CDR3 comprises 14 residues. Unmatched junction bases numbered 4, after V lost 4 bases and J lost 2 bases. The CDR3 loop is CASSLLAAQETQYF. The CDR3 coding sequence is TGTGCCAGCAGCCTTCTAGCGGCACAAGAGACCCAGTACTTC.

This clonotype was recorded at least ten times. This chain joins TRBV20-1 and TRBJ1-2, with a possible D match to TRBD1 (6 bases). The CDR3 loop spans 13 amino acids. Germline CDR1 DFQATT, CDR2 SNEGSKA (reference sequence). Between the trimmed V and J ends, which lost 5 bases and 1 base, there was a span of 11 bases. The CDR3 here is CSAADRRNYGYTF. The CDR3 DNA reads TGCAGTGCTGCTGACAGGCGTAACTATGGCTACACCTTC.

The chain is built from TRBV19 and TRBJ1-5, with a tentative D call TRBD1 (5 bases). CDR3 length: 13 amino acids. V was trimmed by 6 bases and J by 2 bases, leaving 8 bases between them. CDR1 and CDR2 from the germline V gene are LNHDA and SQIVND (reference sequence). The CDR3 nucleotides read TGTGCCAGTAGGCCGGGACGCAATCAGCCCCAGCATTTT. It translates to CASRPGRNQPQHF.

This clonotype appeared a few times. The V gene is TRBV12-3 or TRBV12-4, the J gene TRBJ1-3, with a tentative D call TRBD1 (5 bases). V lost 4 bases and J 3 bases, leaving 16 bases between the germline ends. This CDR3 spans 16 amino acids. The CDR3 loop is CASSWGDQGSGNTIYF. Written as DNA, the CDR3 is TGTGCCAGCAGTTGGGGGGACCAGGGTAGTGGAAACACCATATATTTT.

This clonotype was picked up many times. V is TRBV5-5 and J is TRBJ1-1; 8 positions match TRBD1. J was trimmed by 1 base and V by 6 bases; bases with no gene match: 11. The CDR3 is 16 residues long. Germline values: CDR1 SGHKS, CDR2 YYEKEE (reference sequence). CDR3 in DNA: TGTGCCAGCACTCCCAACCCGACAGGGGCGAACACTGAAGCTTTCTTT. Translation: CASTPNPTGANTEAFF. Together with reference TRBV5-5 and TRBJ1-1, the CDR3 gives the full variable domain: DAGVTQSPTHLIKTRGQQVTLRCSPISGHKSVSWYQQVLGQGPQFIFQYYEKEERGRGNFPDRFSARQFPNYSSELNVNALLLGDSALYLCASTPNPTGANTEAFFGQGTRLTVV.

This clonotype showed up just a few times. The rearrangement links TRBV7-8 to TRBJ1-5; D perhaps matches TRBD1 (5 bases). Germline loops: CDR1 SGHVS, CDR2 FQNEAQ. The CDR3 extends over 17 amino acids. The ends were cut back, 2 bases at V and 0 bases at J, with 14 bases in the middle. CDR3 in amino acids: CASSLRRGRVSNQPQHF. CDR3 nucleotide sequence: TGTGCCAGCAGCTTACGTCGCGGCAGGGTTAGCAATCAGCCCCAGCATTTT.

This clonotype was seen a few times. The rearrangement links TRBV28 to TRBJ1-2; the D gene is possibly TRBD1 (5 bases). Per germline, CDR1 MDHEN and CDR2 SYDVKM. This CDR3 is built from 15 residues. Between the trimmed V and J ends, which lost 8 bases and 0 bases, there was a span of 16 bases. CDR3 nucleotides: TGTGCCAGCGTGGTCGAGGGGAGGGCTAACTATGGCTACACCTTC. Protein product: CASVVEGRANYGYTF.

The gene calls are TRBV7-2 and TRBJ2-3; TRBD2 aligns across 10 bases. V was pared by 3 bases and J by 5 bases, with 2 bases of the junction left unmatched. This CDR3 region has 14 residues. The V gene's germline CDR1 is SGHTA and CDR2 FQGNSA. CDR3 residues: CASSFSSGGDTQYF. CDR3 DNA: TGTGCCAGCAGCTTCTCTAGCGGGGGAGATACGCAGTATTTT.

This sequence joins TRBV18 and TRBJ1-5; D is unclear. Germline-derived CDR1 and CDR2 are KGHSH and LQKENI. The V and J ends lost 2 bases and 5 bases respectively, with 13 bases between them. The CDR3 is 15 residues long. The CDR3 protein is CASSPGPGRYQPQHF. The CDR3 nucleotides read TGTGCCAGCTCACCAGGGCCCGGGAGATATCAGCCCCAGCATTTT. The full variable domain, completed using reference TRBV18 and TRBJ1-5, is NAGVMQNPRHLVRRRGQEARLRCSPMKGHSHVYWYRQLPEEGLKFMVYLQKENIIDESGMPKERFSAEFPKEGPSILRIQQVVRGDSAAYFCASSPGPGRYQPQHFGDGTRLSIL.